These 26 T cell receptor beta chains originate from one sample sequenced in a study of beta chain features in type 1 diabetes. Their specific antigens are unknown. Regarding the study as a whole: TCRB CDR3 length was moderately but significantly reduced in all four CD4+ subsets of Type 1 diabetes patients.

TCRB transcripts that were expressed got sequenced, as all of the isolated RNA had been reverse transcribed. Profiling relied on immunoSEQ multiplex PCR, and the TCRdb table lists in-frame clones only, not all of them. The table lists 600,000 to 750,000 clones, about an eighth of them singletons. Sequenced material: naive CD4+ T cells from blood. The source of these receptors is a man in his thirties or forties with type 1 diabetes.

This clone was seen a few times. V gene TRBV11-2 combines with J gene TRBJ2-3; possibly TRBD2 for D (6 bases). V lost 5 bases to trimming and J lost 1 base, with 10 bases between them. The V gene's germline CDR1 is SGHAT and CDR2 FQNNGV. The length of the CDR3 is 14 residues. The CDR3: CASSTGVGTDTQYF. CDR3 nucleotide sequence: TGTGCCAGCAGCACGGGGGTCGGCACAGATACGCAGTATTTT.

This chain uses TRBV4-1 with TRBJ2-7, with D uncertain. Germline V gives CDR1 MGHRA, CDR2 YSYEKL. This CDR3 spans 15 amino acids. Trimming took off 0 bases at V and 12 bases at J, with 21 bases between the two ends. CDR3 bases: TGCGCCAGCAGCCAAGATTCGACCGGATATGGACCCGCGTACTTC. Translated, it gives CASSQDSTGYGPAYF.

V usage is TRBV25-1 and J usage is TRBJ1-2; D call uncertain. The germline gives CDR1 MGHDK, CDR2 SYGVNS. The CDR3 runs 11 residues. Deletions cut 1 base from V and 8 bases from J, with 5 bases between. CDR3 DNA: TGTGCCAGCAGTGAATTGGAGGGCTACACCTTC. Protein sequence: CASSELEGYTF.

V usage is TRBV5-1 and J usage is TRBJ1-1; D gene unclear. V was shortened by 1 base and J by 2 bases, with 9 bases between the two germline ends. This CDR3 spans 14 amino acids. Germline V gene lookup returns CDR1 SGHRS and CDR2 YFSETQ. The CDR3 is CASSLLPGNTEAFF. CDR3 in DNA: TGCGCCAGCAGCTTGCTACCCGGAAACACTGAAGCTTTCTTT.

Only a few counts were recorded for this clone. This rearrangement joins TRBV7-9 to TRBJ1-1; 8 nucleotides line up with TRBD1. Germline CDR1 and CDR2: SEHNR and FQNEAQ (reference sequence). Trimming took 5 bases from V and 6 from J; bases not matched to a gene: 14. This CDR3 spans 16 amino acids. CDR3 sequence reads: CASSRLPVDRVPEAFF. CDR3 coding DNA: TGTGCCAGCAGCCGCCTCCCCGTGGACAGGGTCCCTGAAGCTTTCTTT. Based on the CDR3 plus reference TRBV7-9 and TRBJ1-1, the full variable domain is DTGVSQNPRHKITKRGQNVTFRCDPISEHNRLYWYRQTLGQGPEFLTYFQNEAQLEKSRLLSDRFSAERPKGSFSTLEIQRTEQGDSAMYLCASSRLPVDRVPEAFFGQGTRLTVV.

This chain links TRBV18 with TRBJ2-7; no reliable D call. The length of the CDR3 is 13 residues. Germline loops: CDR1 KGHSH, CDR2 LQKENI. With 1 base removed from V and 3 bases from J, the gap between germline ends came to 7 bases. CDR3 residues: CASSPQANYEQYF. The CDR3 DNA is TGTGCCAGCTCACCACAAGCCAACTACGAGCAGTACTTC.

A remark on this clone: This same CDR3 is encoded by further DNA sequences in the sample. V gene TRBV6-5 combines with J gene TRBJ2-5, with D possibly matching TRBD1 (6 bases). CDR1 MNHEY and CDR2 SVGAGI come from the germline V gene. Trimming stripped 2 bases from V and 5 bases from J, with 9 bases between. The CDR3 totals 13 residues. The CDR3 DNA follows: TGTGCCAGCAGTTACGGGGGCCGGGAGACCCAGTACTTC. The encoded protein is CASSYGGRETQYF.

This clone was seen only a few times. J is TRBJ1-2 and V is TRBV19; D uncertain. CDR3 length: 12 amino acids. The V end lost 4 bases, the J end lost 4 bases, and 7 bases lay between the germline ends. The germline CDR1 and CDR2 sequences are LNHDA and SQIVND (reference sequence). CDR3 residues: CASSTGPYGYTF. The CDR3 DNA sequence: TGTGCCAGTAGTACAGGACCCTATGGCTACACCTTC.

The rearrangement joins TRBV5-6 to TRBJ1-4; D unresolved. V lost 6 bases and J lost 5, with 17 bases in between. CDR1 is SGHDT, CDR2 YYEEEE, per germline. This CDR3 is 15 amino acids long. The CDR3 DNA reads TGTGCCAGCACTACCCTCCCCGGAGGCAATGAAAAACTGTTTTTT. Encoded protein: CASTTLPGGNEKLFF.

A few counts support this clone. This CDR3 reads CASSPRLAGNTIYF. The CDR3 region has the DNA TGTGCCAGCAGCCCTCGCCTGGCTGGAAACACCATATATTTT. The V gene is TRBV7-2, the J gene TRBJ1-3, with D unresolved. The V gene lost 5 bases and the J gene lost 2 bases, with 10 bases spanning the gap. This CDR3 contains 14 residues. Germline CDR1 reads SGHTA; CDR2 reads FQGNSA. Full variable domain (rest looked up from reference TRBV7-2 and TRBJ1-3): GAGVSQSPSNKVTEKGKDVELRCDPISGHTALYWYRQSLGQGLEFLIYFQGNSAPDKSGLPSDRFSAERTGGSVSTLTIQRTQQEDSAVYLCASSPRLAGNTIYFGEGSWLTVV.

V usage is TRBV14 and J usage is TRBJ1-2; D is perhaps TRBD1 (5 bases). This CDR3 is 15 amino acids long. The germline V and J ends were trimmed by 0 bases and 7 bases, with 15 bases remaining between them. CDR1 and CDR2 (germline): SGHDN, FVKESK. CDR3 bases: TGTGCCAGCAGCCAAGAGCGGGAAAAGAGGGGTGGCTACACCTTC. Protein product: CASSQEREKRGGYTF.

The chain links TRBV28 to TRBJ2-1; 7 nucleotides match TRBD1. CDR1 and CDR2 (germline): MDHEN, SYDVKM. V was clipped by 6 bases and J by 8 bases; unmatched bases: 4. The CDR3 spans 12 residues. For the CDR3, the DNA is TGTGCCAGCAGCCGACAGGGATATGAGCAGTTCTTC. Amino acids: CASSRQGYEQFF. Combining the CDR3 with reference TRBV28 and TRBJ2-1 gives the whole variable domain DVKVTQSSRYLVKRTGEKVFLECVQDMDHENMFWYRQDPGLGLRLIYFSYDVKMKEKGDIPEGYSVSREKKERFSLILESASTNQTSMYLCASSRQGYEQFFGPGTRLTVL.

This clone was observed a few times. This chain joins TRBV4-3 and TRBJ2-3; 8 bases are shared with TRBD2. Germline V gene lookup returns CDR1 LGHNA and CDR2 YSLEER. The V and J ends lost 0 bases and 2 bases, in that order; junction bases with no gene match: 7. The CDR3 spans 17 residues. Here the CDR3 reads CASSQDLSGGYTDTQYF. CDR3 coding DNA: TGCGCCAGCAGCCAAGATTTAAGCGGGGGCTACACAGATACGCAGTATTTT.

This clone has just a few counts. The chain carries TRBV5-6 and TRBJ2-3; the match to TRBD2 covers 11 bases. The CDR3 is 16 residues long. Germline V lookup: CDR1 SGHDT, CDR2 YYEEEE. Trimming cost V 4 bases and J 3 bases; bases outside gene matches: 7. DNA for the CDR3: TGTGCCAGCAGCCTAGCGGGGGGCCGAGTTACAGATACGCAGTATTTT. Encoded protein: CASSLAGGRVTDTQYF.

The rearrangement links TRBV4-2 to TRBJ2-5; D possibly corresponds to TRBD2 (7 bases). This CDR3 comprises 16 residues. V dropped 3 bases and J dropped 1 base, with 15 bases sitting between them. Germline loops: CDR1 LGHNA, CDR2 YNFKEQ. The CDR3: CASSHGGGGIQETQYF. The CDR3 DNA is TGTGCCAGCAGCCACGGGGGCGGGGGAATCCAAGAGACCCAGTACTTC.

This clone appeared a few times. The chain joins TRBV5-4 to TRBJ1-2, with TRBD1 matching 7 bases. CDR3 length: 15 amino acids. Unmatched junction bases numbered 8, after V lost 0 bases and J lost 6 bases. Germline CDR1 and CDR2: SGHNT and YYREEE (reference sequence). The CDR3 bases are TGTGCCAGCAGCTTGGAACCCGGGACAGTCCATGGCTACACCTTC. Protein sequence: CASSLEPGTVHGYTF. Complete variable domain (other parts from reference TRBV5-4 and TRBJ1-2): ETGVTQSPTHLIKTRGQQVTLRCSSQSGHNTVSWYQQALGQGPQFIFQYYREEENGRGNFPPRFSGLQFPNYSSELNVNALELDDSALYLCASSLEPGTVHGYTFGSGTRLTVV.

CDR3 nucleotides: TGTGCTAGTGGTTTGGCCACGCCATTCCGGGACAGGCAACTCTATGGCTACACCTTC. The encoded protein is CASGLATPFRDRQLYGYTF. V and J are TRBV12-5 and TRBJ1-2; 8 bases fit TRBD1. This CDR3 spans 19 amino acids. The trim removed 1 base at V and 4 bases at J, leaving 17 bases unmatched. CDR1 is LGHNT and CDR2 is FRNRAP in the germline V gene.

This clone was counted a few times. The genes are TRBV2 and TRBJ1-1; D is ambiguous. Between the trimmed V and J ends, which lost 4 bases and 0 bases, there was a span of 6 bases. Germline V gene lookup returns CDR1 SNHLY and CDR2 FYNNEI. The CDR3 runs to 13 residues. The CDR3 loop is CASSVEMNTEAFF. CDR3 bases: TGTGCCAGCAGTGTGGAGATGAACACTGAAGCTTTCTTT.

This clone was picked up a small number of times. The chain combines TRBV7-2 with TRBJ1-2, with 10 bases aligning to TRBD1. CDR3 length: 14 amino acids. Trimming at V came to 1 base and at J to 8 bases, leaving 4 bases not matched to a gene. Germline V gives CDR1 SGHTA, CDR2 FQGNSA. The DNA for the CDR3 is TGTGCCAGCAGCTTAGGACAGGGGGCAGAGGGCTACACCTTC. Translation gives CASSLGQGAEGYTF.

This clone has a handful of counts. V gene TRBV7-2 combines with J gene TRBJ1-2; TRBD1 might be the D (5 bases). Germline loops: CDR1 SGHTA, CDR2 FQGNSA. With 6 bases removed from V and 5 bases from J, the gap between germline ends came to 10 bases. CDR3 length equals 12 residues. The CDR3 spells CASRYQGYGYTF. The DNA of the CDR3 is TGTGCCAGCAGGTACCAGGGTTATGGCTACACCTTC.

This clone was seen more than once but under ten times. The chain combines TRBV5-1 with TRBJ2-3; D is unresolved. Trimming cost V 0 bases and J 8 bases, with 10 bases left between them. Germline lookup yields CDR1 SGHRS and CDR2 YFSETQ. The CDR3 is made up of 13 amino acids. CDR3 amino acids: CASSLDYPGTQYF. In nucleotides, the CDR3 is TGCGCCAGCAGCTTGGACTATCCCGGTACGCAGTATTTT.

The chain recombines TRBV27 with TRBJ1-1; tentative D call: TRBD1 (6 bases). Looked up from germline, CDR1 is MNHEY and CDR2 is SMNVEV (reference sequence). The CDR3 totals 15 residues. V was clipped by 2 bases and J by 1 base, with 11 bases between them. CDR3 loop: CASSLEGQPNTEAFF. CDR3 bases: TGTGCCAGCAGTTTAGAGGGACAACCGAACACTGAAGCTTTCTTT.

There are a few counts of this clone. This chain uses TRBV5-1 with TRBJ1-1, with 8 bases lining up with TRBD1. Per germline, CDR1 SGHRS and CDR2 YFSETQ. The CDR3 has 14 amino acids. Trimming at V came to 5 bases and at J to 4 bases, leaving 7 bases not matched to a gene. The CDR3 nucleotides are TGCGCCAGCAGACCAGGACAGGGAGGCACTGAAGCTTTCTTT. It yields the protein CASRPGQGGTEAFF.

This clone was observed a handful of times. The V and J genes are TRBV6-1 and TRBJ2-5; possibly TRBD1 for D (5 bases). The germline V and J ends were trimmed by 10 bases and 5 bases, with 23 bases remaining between them. The CDR3 covers 15 residues. CDR1 is MNHNS and CDR2 is SASEGT in the germline V gene. The CDR3 region is CATEGVLWSGETQYF. In DNA form, the CDR3 reads TGTGCCACCGAAGGGGTCCTTTGGAGTGGGGAGACCCAGTACTTC.

The gene calls are TRBV25-1 and TRBJ1-2; D unresolved. The length of the CDR3 is 13 residues. The V end lost 4 bases, the J end lost 8 bases, and 14 bases lay between the germline ends. CDR1 is MGHDK, CDR2 SYGVNS, per germline. The chain's CDR3 is CASSVLEGSGYTF. As DNA, the CDR3 is TGTGCCAGCAGTGTTTTGGAAGGAAGCGGCTACACCTTC.

This clone was counted only a few times. The V gene is TRBV29-1, the J gene TRBJ2-1; 10 bases fit TRBD2. The CDR3 totals 15 residues. V shed 4 bases and J 8 bases; nucleotides not matched to a gene: 11. CDR1 SQVTM and CDR2 ANQGSEA come from the germline V gene. CDR3: CSVASLAGSVYEQFF. The CDR3 region has the DNA TGCAGCGTTGCTTCACTAGCGGGGTCGGTCTATGAGCAGTTCTTC.